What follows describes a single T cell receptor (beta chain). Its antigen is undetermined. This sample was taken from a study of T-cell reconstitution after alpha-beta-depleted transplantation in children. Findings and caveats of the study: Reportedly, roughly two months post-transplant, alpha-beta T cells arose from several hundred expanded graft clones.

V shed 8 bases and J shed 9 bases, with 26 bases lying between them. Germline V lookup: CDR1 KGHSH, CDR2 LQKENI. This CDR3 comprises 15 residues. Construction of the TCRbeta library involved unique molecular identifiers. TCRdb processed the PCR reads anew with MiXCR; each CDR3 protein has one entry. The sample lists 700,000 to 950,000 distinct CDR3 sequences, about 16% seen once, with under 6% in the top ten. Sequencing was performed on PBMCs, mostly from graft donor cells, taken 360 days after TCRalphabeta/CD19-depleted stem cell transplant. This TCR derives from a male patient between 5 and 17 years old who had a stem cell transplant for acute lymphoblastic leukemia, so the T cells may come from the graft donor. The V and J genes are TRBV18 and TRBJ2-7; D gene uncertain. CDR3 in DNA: TGTGCCAGCCTTAGCTGGACGGGCAAAAATGTCGGGCAGTACTTC. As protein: CASLSWTGKNVGQYF.